This T cell receptor (beta chain) originates from a study of spatial heterogeneity in lung cancer. TCRdb passed the 5' RACE reads through MiXCR, listing each CDR3 protein once. The sample lists about 48,000 distinct CDR3 sequences; over 4.5% were seen once. Time point in this sample: sample taken at primary tumor resection. In its sample, this clonotype was seen many times. The germline V gene has CDR1 MGHRA and CDR2 YSYEKL. The CDR3 is 18 amino acids. Trimming cost V 4 bases and J 5 bases, with 24 bases left between them. The sequence was obtained from a male donor with early-stage non-small cell lung cancer. This chain connects TRBV4-1 to TRBJ2-1, with D maybe TRBD2 (6 bases). The sequencing used PBMCs, collected at surgery. This chain's CDR3 is CASSPRHRDWIKNNEQFF. CDR3 bases: TGCGCCAGCAGCCCTCGCCATCGGGACTGGATTAAAAACAATGAGCAGTTCTTC.